The clone carrying this TCR beta chain came up a few times. Its antigen remains unidentified. These data come from a study of beta chain features in type 1 diabetes. Since all of the isolated RNA was reverse transcribed, expressed TCRB transcripts were what got sequenced. The table came from immunoSEQ multiplex PCR; TCRdb's copy has only in-frame clones and leaves some out. This repertoire shows about half a million clones, about 32% found once; its top ten account for about 0.065%. Study results and limitations: Possibly, sequencing cDNA over-represented cells that had high TCR expression levels.

Sequencing was done on a sample of naive CD4+ T cells from blood. This TCR was sampled from a man aged 18 to 29 in good health.

The chain's CDR3 is CATSRDHAGGTNEQFF. The CDR3 DNA follows: TGTGCCACCAGCAGAGATCATGCGGGTGGTACAAATGAGCAGTTCTTC. V usage is TRBV15 and J usage is TRBJ2-1, with D possibly TRBD2 on 5 matching bases. The CDR3 contains 16 residues. Germline assignment: CDR1 LNHNV and CDR2 YYDKDF (reference sequence). V was pared by 0 bases and J by 7 bases, with 16 bases between.